Sequencing of this T cell receptor beta chain was carried out in a study of blood T cell repertoires in COVID-19. Generated by immunoSEQ multiplex PCR, the TCRdb table keeps only in-frame clones and is missing some. The sample shows some 200,000 clones, about 88% of them seen only once. Trimming removed 0 bases at V and 5 bases at J, with 14 bases between. The CDR3 sequence is 16 residues long. CDR1 is LGHNA, CDR2 YSLEER, per germline. The gene calls are TRBV4-3 and TRBJ1-5; a possible D gene is TRBD1 (6 bases). This sequence was found in an elderly woman in a cohort sampled during active or convalescent COVID-19. The sample was peripheral blood. The chain's CDR3 is CASSQDFGQSDQPQHF. CDR3 bases: TGCGCCAGCAGCCAAGATTTCGGACAGAGCGATCAGCCCCAGCATTTT.